The clone carrying this T cell receptor beta chain showed up many times. What it recognizes is unknown. This entry belongs to a study of T cells in Graves' hyperthyroidism and ophthalmopathy. Across the whole study: Peripheral blood was collected at initial diagnosis, before any treatment. Regarding the study as a whole: From stable hyperthyroidism, ophthalmopathy was set apart by a 13 V-J model.

Using RNA transcripts as the source, TCR beta CDR3 regions were amplified. Using the HTBI primer set, a first-round RT-PCR was run on the TCR CDR3. TCRdb fed the multiplex PCR reads into MiXCR, producing one record per CDR3 protein. The repertoire holds around 490,000 distinct CDR3 sequences, with 15% to 20% as singletons. The germline V gene encodes CDR1 MDHEN and CDR2 SYDVKM. The ends lost 1 base at V and 7 bases at J; junction bases unmatched: 4. This CDR3 is built from 14 residues. J is TRBJ1-1 and V is TRBV28; TRBD1 matches 9 bases. The TCR sequence derives from a man aged 35 to 55 with Graves' ophthalmopathy. What was sequenced was blood. DNA of the CDR3: TGTGCCAGCAGTTTATACAGGGGGCATGATGAAGCTTTCTTT. Translating it yields CASSLYRGHDEAFF.